The clone carrying this TCR beta chain was found a few times. The DNA is omitted, as the CDR3 cannot be located on it reliably, and the CDR3 follows TCRdb's listing. Individual cDNA molecules received unique molecular identifiers during library preparation. Using its own MiXCR run on the 5' RACE reads, TCRdb lists one record per CDR3 protein. This sample yields 25,000 to 35,000 distinct CDR3 sequences, of which roughly 5.3% are seen a single time; 20% to 25% belongs to the top ten. Germline values: CDR1 SGHRS, CDR2 YFSETQ. From its first to its last residue, the CDR3 has 12 amino acids. This entry comes from a study of early T cells in non-severe SARS-CoV-2 infection. Overall study context: Unsorted whole blood bulk RNA was sequenced, with unpaired chains.

The sample consisted of whole blood. This rearrangement joins TRBV5-1 to TRBJ1-2; TRBD1 is the table's D call, not checked against the DNA. This clonotype was sampled from an adult who was a healthcare worker with PCR-confirmed SARS-CoV-2 infection or an uninfected control (not recorded which). The CDR3 sequence is CASSVGQGTNTF.